This T cell receptor beta chain stems from a study of cytomegalovirus exposure and HLA in healthy donors. Looking at the study overall: Researchers found that roughly 77% of fewer than 450 genotyped donors fell within the Caucasian-associated ancestry cluster.

This clone was observed a single time. Trimming stripped 5 bases from V and 4 bases from J, with 15 bases between. From germline, CDR1 is SGHAT and CDR2 FQNNGV. This CDR3 comprises 15 residues. Primers: 60 Vbeta forward and 13 Jbeta reverse. The method was immunoSEQ multiplex PCR; TCRdb's version includes in-frame clones alone and lacks a portion of them. There are 100,000 to 150,000 clones in the sample; 77% occur only once, and approximately 3.7% lies in the top ten. Sequenced: PBMCs. The genes are TRBV11-2 and TRBJ1-5, with TRBD1 as a possible D gene (6 bases). The sequence was obtained from a human donor in good health. CDR3 sequence reads: CASSADRLGNQPQHF. The DNA of the CDR3 is TGTGCCAGCAGCGCCGACAGGCTGGGGAATCAGCCCCAGCATTTT.